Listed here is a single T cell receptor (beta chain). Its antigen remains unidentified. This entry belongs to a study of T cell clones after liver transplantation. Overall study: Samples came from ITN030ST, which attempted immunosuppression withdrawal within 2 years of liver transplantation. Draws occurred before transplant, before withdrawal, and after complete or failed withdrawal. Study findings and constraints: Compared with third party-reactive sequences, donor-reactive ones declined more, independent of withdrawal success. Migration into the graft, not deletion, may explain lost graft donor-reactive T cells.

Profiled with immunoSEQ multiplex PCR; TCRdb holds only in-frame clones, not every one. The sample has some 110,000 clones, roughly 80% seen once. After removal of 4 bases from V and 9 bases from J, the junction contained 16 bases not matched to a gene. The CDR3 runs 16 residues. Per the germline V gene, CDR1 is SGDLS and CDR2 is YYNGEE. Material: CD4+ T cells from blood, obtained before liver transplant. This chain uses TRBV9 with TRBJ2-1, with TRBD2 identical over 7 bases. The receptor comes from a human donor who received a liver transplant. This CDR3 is CASSPTGSWGGGEQFF. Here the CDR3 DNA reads TGTGCCAGCAGCCCTACAGGCTCCTGGGGGGGAGGTGAGCAGTTCTTC.